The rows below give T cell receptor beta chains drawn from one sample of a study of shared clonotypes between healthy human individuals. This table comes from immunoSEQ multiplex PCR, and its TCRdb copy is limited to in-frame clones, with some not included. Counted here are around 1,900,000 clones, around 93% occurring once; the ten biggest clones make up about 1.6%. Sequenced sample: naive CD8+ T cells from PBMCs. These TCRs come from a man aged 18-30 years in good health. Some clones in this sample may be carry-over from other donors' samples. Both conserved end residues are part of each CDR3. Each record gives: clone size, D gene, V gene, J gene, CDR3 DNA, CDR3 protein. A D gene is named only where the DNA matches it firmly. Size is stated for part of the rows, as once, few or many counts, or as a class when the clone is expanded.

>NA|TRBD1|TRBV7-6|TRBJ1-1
TGTGCCAGCACCCCAGCCCCCCCCAGGGGGGCTTTCTTT
CASTPAPPRGAFF
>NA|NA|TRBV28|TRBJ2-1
TGTGCCACCAACAGGAGGGACGAGCCGTTCTTC
CATNRRDEPFF
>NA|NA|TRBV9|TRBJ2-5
TGTGCCAGCAGCGTAGATGTGCAAGAGACCCAGTACTTC
CASSVDVQETQYF
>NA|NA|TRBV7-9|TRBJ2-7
TGTGCCAGCAGTCTATTAGACAGTGCCCACTCCTACGAGCAGTACTTC
CASSLLDSAHSYEQYF
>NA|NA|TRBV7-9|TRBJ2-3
TGTGCCAGCAGAGGGGAAGATTGGGAGATGGGGTTGACAGATACGCAGTATTTT
CASRGEDWEMGLTDTQYF
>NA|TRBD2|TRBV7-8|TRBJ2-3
TGTGCCAGCAGCTCCCCCGCCCGAGCGGGGGCAACCTCTACAGATACGCAGTATTTT
CASSSPARAGATSTDTQYF
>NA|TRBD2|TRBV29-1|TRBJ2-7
TGCAGCGCTCGTCCTAGCGGGAGTTCCGAGCAGTACTTC
CSARPSGSSEQYF
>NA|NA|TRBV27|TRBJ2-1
TGTGCCGCGGGGAGGGAGCAGTTCTTC
CAAGREQFF
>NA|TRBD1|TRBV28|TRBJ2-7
TGTGCCAGCAGTTTATCCCGGGACAGTCCTTCCTACGAGCAGTACTTC
CASSLSRDSPSYEQYF
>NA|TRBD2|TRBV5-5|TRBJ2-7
TGTGCCAGCAGCTGGGAAGCGGGAACAACCTACGAGCAGTACTTC
CASSWEAGTTYEQYF
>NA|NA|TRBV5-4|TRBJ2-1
TGTGCCAGCAGCTTGGCCCCGCAGGGGCCGCAGTTCTTC
CASSLAPQGPQFF
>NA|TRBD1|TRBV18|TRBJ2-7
TGTGCCAGCTCTCCCGGACAGGGCAGACACGAGCAGTACTTC
CASSPGQGRHEQYF
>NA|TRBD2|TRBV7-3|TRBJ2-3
TGTGCCAGCAGCTTGGGGACTAGCGGGCTCACAGATACGCAGTATTTT
CASSLGTSGLTDTQYF
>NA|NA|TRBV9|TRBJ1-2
TGTGCCAGCGCGGGGGGCGCCAGCTATGGCTACACCTTC
CASAGGASYGYTF
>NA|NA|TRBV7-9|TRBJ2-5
TGTGCCAGCAGCGCGACCAGGGGGGAAGAGACCCAGTACTTC
CASSATRGEETQYF
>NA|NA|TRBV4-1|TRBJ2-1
TGCGCCAGCAGCCGAGGGGGGCTAGGGTTGGGCAATGAGCAGTTCTTC
CASSRGGLGLGNEQFF
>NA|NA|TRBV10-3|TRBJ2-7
TGTGCCATCTTATCGTCTACGGGCTACGAGCAGTACTTC
CAILSSTGYEQYF
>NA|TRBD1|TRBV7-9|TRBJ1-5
TGTGCCAGCAGCCCCGGGACAGGGTTGATGATGAGCAATCAGCCCCAGCATTTT
CASSPGTGLMMSNQPQHF
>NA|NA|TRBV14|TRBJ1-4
TGTGCCAGCAGCCAAGAAAAAGAAAAACTGTTTTTT
CASSQEKEKLFF
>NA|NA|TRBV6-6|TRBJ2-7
TGTGCCAGCAGTTACTCGGGGCAGGGTCTTGAAAACGAGCAGTACTTC
CASSYSGQGLENEQYF
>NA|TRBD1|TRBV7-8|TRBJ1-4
TGTGCCAGCAGCCCCGACAGGGTGAGGGAAAAACTGTTTTTT
CASSPDRVREKLFF
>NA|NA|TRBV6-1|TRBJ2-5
TGTGCCAGCAGTGAAACAGACGGGGGAGAGACCCAGTACTTC
CASSETDGGETQYF
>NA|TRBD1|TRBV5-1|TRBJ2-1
TGCGCCAGCAGCCTCCCGACAGGGGATGGGGGCTACAATGAGCAGTTCTTC
CASSLPTGDGGYNEQFF
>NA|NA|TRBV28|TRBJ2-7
TGTGCCAGCAGTTTATACCTGGGGTCCTACGAGCAGTACTTC
CASSLYLGSYEQYF
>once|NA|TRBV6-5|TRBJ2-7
TGTGCCAGCAGAGCTCGTGGGGGGCTTCTTTACGAGCAGTACTTC
CASRARGGLLYEQYF
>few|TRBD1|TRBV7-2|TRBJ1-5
TGTGCCAGCAGCTTATTCCGGGACAGGGGGCATAGTCAGCCCCAGCATTTT
CASSLFRDRGHSQPQHF
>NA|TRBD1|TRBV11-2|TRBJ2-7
TGTGCCAGCAGCACACGCCAGGGACAGGGGAGAGTGAGTCCCTACGAGCAGTACTTC
CASSTRQGQGRVSPYEQYF
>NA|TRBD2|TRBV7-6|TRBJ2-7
TGTGCCAGCAGCCCAGGACCTAGCGGGGGCCCTAGCTCCTACGAGCAGTACTTC
CASSPGPSGGPSSYEQYF
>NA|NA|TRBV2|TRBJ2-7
TGTGCCAGCAGTGGACCGGGCCCCCAATTGGGCGAGCAGTACTTC
CASSGPGPQLGEQYF
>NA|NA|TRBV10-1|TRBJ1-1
TGCGCCAGCAGGGGTGAAATGAACACTGAAGCTTTCTTT
CASRGEMNTEAFF
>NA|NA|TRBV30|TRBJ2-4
TGTGCCTGGAGTGTGACTGTTAGACCCCACATTCAGTACTTC
CAWSVTVRPHIQYF
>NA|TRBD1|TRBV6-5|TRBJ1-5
TGTGCCAGCAGGCTACAGGGGTATAGCAATCAGCCCCAGCATTTT
CASRLQGYSNQPQHF
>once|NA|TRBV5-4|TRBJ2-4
TGTGCCAGCAGCTTTAGGACGGAATCCAAAAACATTCAGTACTTC
CASSFRTESKNIQYF
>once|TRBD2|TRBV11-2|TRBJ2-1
TGTGCCAGCAGCTCTCCCGGGACTAGCGGGAGGGGCAATGAGCAGTTCTTC
CASSSPGTSGRGNEQFF
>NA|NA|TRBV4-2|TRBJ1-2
TGTGCCAGCAGCCAAAAAAAGGGCTACACCTTC
CASSQKKGYTF
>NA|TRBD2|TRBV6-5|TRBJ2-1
TGTGCCAGCAGTCCGGGAGGGGAATACAATGAGCAGTTCTTC
CASSPGGEYNEQFF
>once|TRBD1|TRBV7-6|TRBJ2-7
TGTGCCAGCAGCTCCCCCCACAGGGGGCAATACGAGCAGTACTTC
CASSSPHRGQYEQYF
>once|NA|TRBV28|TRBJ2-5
TGTGCCAGTACTTATGCGATATCCCCAGAGACCCAGTACTTC
CASTYAISPETQYF
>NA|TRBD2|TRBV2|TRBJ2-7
TGTGCCGCAACAGCCACTAGCGGGAGGGGGGAGCAGTACTTC
CAATATSGRGEQYF
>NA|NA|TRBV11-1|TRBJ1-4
TGTGCCAGCAGCCGCCTTCTGGGGCCCGCCCATGAAAAACTGTTTTTT
CASSRLLGPAHEKLFF
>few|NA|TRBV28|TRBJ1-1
TGTGCCAGCAGCGGGGCGTCGAGCACTGAAGCTTTCTTT
CASSGASSTEAFF
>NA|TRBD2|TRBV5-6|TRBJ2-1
TGTGCCAGCAGGGGAGGGGTTGAGCAGTTCTTC
CASRGGVEQFF
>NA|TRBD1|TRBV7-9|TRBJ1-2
TGTGCCAGCAGCATACCAAGGGGGGGACAGAACTATGGCTACACCTTC
CASSIPRGGQNYGYTF
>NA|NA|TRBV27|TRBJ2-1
TGTGCCAGCAGTTTATTGGATAGTGGCAATGAGCAGTTCTTC
CASSLLDSGNEQFF
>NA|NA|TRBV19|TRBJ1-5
TGTGCCAGTAGTATTTTCCTTTTTAGCAATCAGCCCCAGCATTTT
CASSIFLFSNQPQHF
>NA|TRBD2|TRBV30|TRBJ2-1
TGTGCCTGGAGCGAACTAGCGGGGGATCAGTTCTTC
CAWSELAGDQFF
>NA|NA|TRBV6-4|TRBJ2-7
TGTGCCAGCAGCCCTCTGGATCCGGACGAGCAGTACTTC
CASSPLDPDEQYF
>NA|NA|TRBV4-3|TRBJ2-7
TGCGCCAGCAGCCAAGATCGTAAGGGGTACGAGCAGTACTTC
CASSQDRKGYEQYF
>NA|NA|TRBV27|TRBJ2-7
TGTGCCAGCAGTTTATCGGGAGGGGGGGTATCCTACGAGCAGTACTTC
CASSLSGGGVSYEQYF
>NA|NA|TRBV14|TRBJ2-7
TGTGCCAGCAGCCAAGTTAGGCTAGCGCCGATCTACGAGCAGTACTTC
CASSQVRLAPIYEQYF
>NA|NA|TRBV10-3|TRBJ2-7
TGTGCCGGCTACGGCGGAAGGCCTTTTATGTACTTC
CAGYGGRPFMYF
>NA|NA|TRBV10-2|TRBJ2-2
TGCGCCAGCATGGGTAGCGGCCCAAACACCGGGGAGCTGTTTTTT
CASMGSGPNTGELFF
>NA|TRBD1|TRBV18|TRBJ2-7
TGTGCCAGCTCCCCCCCGGACAGGGGGCTATACGAGCAGTACTTC
CASSPPDRGLYEQYF
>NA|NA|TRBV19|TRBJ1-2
TGTGCCAGTAACACACGGAACTTGGACAGTAGTTTAAAGGCTGGCTACACCTTC
CASNTRNLDSSLKAGYTF
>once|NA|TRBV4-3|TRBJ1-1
TGCGCCAGCAGCCAAGATCTCCTGGTGGTTGAAGCTTTCTTT
CASSQDLLVVEAFF
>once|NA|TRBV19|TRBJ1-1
TGTGCCAGTAGTACCCGCCCAGGGACGTGGAAGAGCACTGAAGCTTTCTTT
CASSTRPGTWKSTEAFF
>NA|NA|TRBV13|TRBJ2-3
TGTGCCAGCAGCTTAGTCGGGGGCCCAGATACGCAGTATTTT
CASSLVGGPDTQYF
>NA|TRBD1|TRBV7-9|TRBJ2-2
TGTGCCAGCAGCTTACCGGGACAGGGGGCCGGGGAGCTGTTTTTT
CASSLPGQGAGELFF
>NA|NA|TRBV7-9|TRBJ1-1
TGTGCCAGCAGCTTACAGCCGAGGGGCTTGAACACTGAAGCTTTCTTT
CASSLQPRGLNTEAFF